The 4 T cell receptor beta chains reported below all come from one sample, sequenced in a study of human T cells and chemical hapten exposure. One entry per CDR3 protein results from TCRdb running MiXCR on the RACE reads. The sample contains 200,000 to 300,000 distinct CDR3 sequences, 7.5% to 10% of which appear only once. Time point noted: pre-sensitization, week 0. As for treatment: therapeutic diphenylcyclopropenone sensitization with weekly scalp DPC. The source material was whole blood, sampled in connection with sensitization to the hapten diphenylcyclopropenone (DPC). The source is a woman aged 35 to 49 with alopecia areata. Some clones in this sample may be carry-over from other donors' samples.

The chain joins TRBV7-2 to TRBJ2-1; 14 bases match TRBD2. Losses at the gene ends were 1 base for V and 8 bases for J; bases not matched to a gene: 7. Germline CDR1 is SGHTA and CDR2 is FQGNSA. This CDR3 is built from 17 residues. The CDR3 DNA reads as TGTGCCAGCAGCTTAGTGCCCGGGACTAGCGGGAGCCATGAGCAGTTCTTC. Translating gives CASSLVPGTSGSHEQFF.

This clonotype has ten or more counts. The CDR3 region has the DNA TGTGCCAGCAGACCTTCTCTAGCGGGTCGATACGAGCAGTACTTC. Translation gives CASRPSLAGRYEQYF. This sequence joins TRBV28 and TRBJ2-7; 8 nucleotides line up with TRBD2. The junction had 11 bases not matched to a gene; V was cut back by 6 bases and J by 4 bases. The CDR3 length is 15 residues. Germline loops: CDR1 MDHEN, CDR2 SYDVKM. The full variable domain, with the rest looked up from reference TRBV28 and TRBJ2-7, is DVKVTQSSRYLVKRTGEKVFLECVQDMDHENMFWYRQDPGLGLRLIYFSYDVKMKEKGDIPEGYSVSREKKERFSLILESASTNQTSMYLCASRPSLAGRYEQYFGPGTRLTVT.

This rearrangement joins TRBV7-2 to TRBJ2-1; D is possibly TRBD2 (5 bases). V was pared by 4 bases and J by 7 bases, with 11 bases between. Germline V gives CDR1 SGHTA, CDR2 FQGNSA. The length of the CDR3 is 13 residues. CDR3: CASSSVPGNEQFF. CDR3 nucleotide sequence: TGTGCCAGCAGCTCGGTACCGGGAAATGAGCAGTTCTTC.

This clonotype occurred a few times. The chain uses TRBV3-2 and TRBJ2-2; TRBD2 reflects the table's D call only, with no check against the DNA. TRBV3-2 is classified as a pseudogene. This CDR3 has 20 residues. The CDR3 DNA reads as TGTGCCAGCAGCCCCCCCCGTCTAGCGGGAGGTAATCAGAACACCGGGGAGCTGTTTTTT. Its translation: CASSPPRLAGGNQNTGELFF.